The clone carrying this T cell receptor beta chain was seen a few times. This sample stems from a study of blood T cells in healthy people across ages. Alongside a J-beta primer mix, a sample-barcoded 5' primer served in a second PCR lasting roughly 6 to 11 cycles. CDR3-containing paired-end reads numbered at least 2.5 million in each sample. TCRdb analysed the 5' RACE reads with MiXCR anew, one entry per CDR3 protein. The data hold about 1.4 million distinct CDR3 sequences, with 59% observed a single time. J lost 3 bases, V lost 4 bases, and 3 bases had no gene match. The CDR3 loop spans 14 amino acids. Germline-derived CDR1 and CDR2 are SQVTM and ANQGSEA. Total RNA amounts of at least 5 micrograms were extracted per sample.

The gene calls are TRBV29-1 and TRBJ2-2, with 9 nucleotides matching TRBD1. The clonotype originates from a man between 18 and 35 years old in good health. Specimen: blood. The CDR3 bases are TGCAGCGTTGGGGACAGGGTGGACACCGGGGAGCTGTTTTTT. Translation gives CSVGDRVDTGELFF.